This T cell receptor (beta chain) derives from a study of blood T cell repertoires in COVID-19 (dated by TCRdb to the early 2020s). About the full investigation: Samples from collaborators originated in the United States, Italy and Spain and spanned both the acute and convalescent phases of COVID-19. Subjects who had been exposed to COVID-19, were actively infected with it, or had recovered from it provided the deeply sampled blood TCRbeta repertoires that made up the dataset. The material from the prospective study consisted of cDNA or gDNA derived from T cells, B-cell-depleted T cells, or PBMCs. The sample metadata nearly always contained a de-identified subject ID, COVID-19 status, age in years and sex. Where available, HLA class I and class II types were taken from metadata supplied by the sample provider and were not determined by assay-based typing. The repertoires were made available in a free public database intended to serve as a resource for research on the immune response to SARS-CoV-2. Samples came from the ongoing ImmuneRACE study (first 160 participants) plus 1,254 subjects from 6 global collaborators.

The collaborating institutions used their own protocols to collect whole blood in K2EDTA tubes. For TCRbeta analysis, collaborators shipped samples as frozen whole blood, isolated PBMCs, or DNA extracted from either of those sample types. As for this clone: The specificity of this receptor is unknown. Per-nucleotide qualities are absent, and no much larger clonotype sits a single base away.

General study outcomes and caveats: How much clinical and demographic metadata was included differed by source and by participant, and the metadata was provided uncurated.

The immunoSEQ Assay, a bias-controlled multiplex PCR, was used to amplify TCRbeta CDR3 regions from genomic DNA. Turning to the authors' computational methods: Within the assay, amplification of reference gene primers was used to estimate how many nucleated cells each sample contained. Sequence reads were collapsed and filtered to measure the absolute abundance of every unique TCRbeta CDR3 rearrangement. Productive Simpson clonality was computed per sample as the square root of Simpson's diversity index over productive rearrangements. This is the immuneACCESS table as TCRdb keeps it, with only in-frame sequences that have V and J called. A part of the clones is gone; compared with another copy, unresolved V genes explain less than half, and the rest is unexplained. V and J calls and clone size follow that table, whereas D and trimming were derived from the DNA. Counted in this sample were fewer than 25,000 clones; roughly 84% of them appeared once. The ten largest make up approximately 12% of the sample.

V is cut by 3 bases and J by 1 base, and the space between the germline ends is 14 bases. Sequences KGHSH (CDR1) and LQKENI (CDR2) are obtained from the germline V gene. The cysteine opens and the phenylalanine closes a CDR3 of 16 amino acids. The sequence is cut down to CDR3 DNA, 48 bases in frame from base 1. The chain employs TRBV18 and TRBJ2-3; a tentative D call is TRBD1 (5 bases match). This TCR came from a human donor in a cohort sampled during active COVID-19. The donor label of this sample is uncertain. Specimen: peripheral blood. The sequenced DNA: TGTGCCAGCTCACCGGTGGGGCGTAAGGGCACAGATACGCAGTATTTT. Its amino acids are CASSPVGRKGTDTQYF.